This T cell receptor (beta chain) was sequenced for a study of control samples from healthy donors and cancer patients. The assay was immunoSEQ multiplex PCR, and TCRdb's table has in-frame clones only and misses some. This sample yields 150,000 to 180,000 clones, of which about 94% are seen a single time; approximately 5.5% belongs to the top ten. CDR1 KGHSH and CDR2 LQKENI come from the germline V gene. V shed 6 bases and J 5 bases; nucleotides not matched to a gene: 9. This CDR3 has 14 residues. The receptor was derived from a man aged 40-50 years in good health. The chain combines TRBV18 with TRBJ2-7, with 8 bases that match TRBD2. Sample: blood. CDR3 sequence: CASSPGGPRDEQYF. DNA for the CDR3: TGTGCCAGCTCCCCGGGGGGGCCCCGGGACGAGCAGTACTTC.